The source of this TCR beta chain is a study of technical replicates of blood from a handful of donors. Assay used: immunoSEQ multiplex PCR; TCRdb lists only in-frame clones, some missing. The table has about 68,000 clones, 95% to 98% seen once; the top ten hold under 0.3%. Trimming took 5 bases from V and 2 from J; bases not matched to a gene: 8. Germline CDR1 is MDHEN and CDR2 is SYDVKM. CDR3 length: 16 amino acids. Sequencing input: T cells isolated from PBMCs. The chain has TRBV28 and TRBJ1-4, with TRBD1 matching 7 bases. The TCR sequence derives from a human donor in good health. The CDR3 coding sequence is TGTGCCAGCAGTCTAGGAGGGGGCGAGACTAATGAAAAACTGTTTTTT. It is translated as CASSLGGGETNEKLFF. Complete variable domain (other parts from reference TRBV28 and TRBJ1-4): DVKVTQSSRYLVKRTGEKVFLECVQDMDHENMFWYRQDPGLGLRLIYFSYDVKMKEKGDIPEGYSVSREKKERFSLILESASTNQTSMYLCASSLGGGETNEKLFFGSGTQLSVL.